A selection of T cell receptor beta chains follows, all from one sample in a study of shared clonotypes between healthy human individuals. Sequenced by immunoSEQ multiplex PCR; TCRdb stores in-frame clones only, minus some. The sample includes about 1,900,000 clones, approximately 95% of them seen just once. Sequencing was done on a sample of naive CD8+ T cells sorted from blood. The source of these receptors is a young man in good health. Each CDR3 is given with its conserved first and last residue. Each record gives: CDR3 DNA, CDR3 protein, D gene, CDR3 length, clone size, J gene, V gene. The D gene is left open where the match is weak. Clone size is shown for a subset of rows, as once, few, many or a class of expanded clone.

cdr3_nt: TGTGCCAGCAGCTGGGGACTAGCGGGAGAAGAGGGCGGGGAGCTGTTTTTT
cdr3_aa: CASSWGLAGEEGGELFF
d_call: TRBD2
cdr3_length: 17
clone_size: -
j_call: TRBJ2-2
v_call: TRBV13

cdr3_nt: TGTGCCAGCAGCTTTGGCGGGGGCGAGCAGTACTTC
cdr3_aa: CASSFGGGEQYF
d_call: TRBD2
cdr3_length: 12
clone_size: -
j_call: TRBJ2-7
v_call: TRBV5-4

cdr3_nt: TGTGCCAGCAGTTACCCCACACAGGGAGGCAACACTGAAGCTTTCTTT
cdr3_aa: CASSYPTQGGNTEAFF
d_call: -
cdr3_length: 16
clone_size: once
j_call: TRBJ1-1
v_call: TRBV6-6

cdr3_nt: TGTGCTAGTGGTTTGGTACTGGGGACAGACGCCTTTGGCACTGAAGCTTTCTTT
cdr3_aa: CASGLVLGTDAFGTEAFF
d_call: TRBD1
cdr3_length: 18
clone_size: -
j_call: TRBJ1-1
v_call: TRBV12-5

cdr3_nt: TGTGCCAGCAGGGACAGGGGGCGAGAGACCCAGTACTTC
cdr3_aa: CASRDRGRETQYF
d_call: TRBD1
cdr3_length: 13
clone_size: -
j_call: TRBJ2-5
v_call: TRBV11-2

cdr3_nt: TGTGCCAGCAGCTTGTGGGTCGGGACAGGGCAGGAGGATGGCTACACCTTC
cdr3_aa: CASSLWVGTGQEDGYTF
d_call: TRBD1
cdr3_length: 17
clone_size: -
j_call: TRBJ1-2
v_call: TRBV5-6

cdr3_nt: TGCGCCAGCAGCTGGGACAGGGTAGACTACGAGCAGTACTTC
cdr3_aa: CASSWDRVDYEQYF
d_call: TRBD1
cdr3_length: 14
clone_size: -
j_call: TRBJ2-7
v_call: TRBV5-1

cdr3_nt: TGTGCCAGCAGTCTGGACGGATATTCCCAAGAGACCCAGTACTTC
cdr3_aa: CASSLDGYSQETQYF
d_call: -
cdr3_length: 15
clone_size: -
j_call: TRBJ2-5
v_call: TRBV27

cdr3_nt: TGTGCCAGCAGCGTAGCGAGCGGAGGGGCCTACGAGCAGTACTTC
cdr3_aa: CASSVASGGAYEQYF
d_call: -
cdr3_length: 15
clone_size: -
j_call: TRBJ2-7
v_call: TRBV9

cdr3_nt: TGTGCCAGCAGCCGTGCAGGAGGCCGGTCCTACAATGAGCAGTTCTTC
cdr3_aa: CASSRAGGRSYNEQFF
d_call: -
cdr3_length: 16
clone_size: -
j_call: TRBJ2-1
v_call: TRBV5-6

cdr3_nt: TGCGCCAGCAGCCTCCTCAGAGGGGCCTACAATGAGCAGTTCTTC
cdr3_aa: CASSLLRGAYNEQFF
d_call: -
cdr3_length: 15
clone_size: -
j_call: TRBJ2-1
v_call: TRBV4-1

cdr3_nt: TGTGCCAGCACTACCGGGTCTCCGGCGGCCAATGAGCAGTTCTTC
cdr3_aa: CASTTGSPAANEQFF
d_call: -
cdr3_length: 15
clone_size: -
j_call: TRBJ2-1
v_call: TRBV6-6

cdr3_nt: TGTGCCAGCAGCCTTCTCGCAGGGTCCAAAAATGAGCAGTTCTTC
cdr3_aa: CASSLLAGSKNEQFF
d_call: -
cdr3_length: 15
clone_size: -
j_call: TRBJ2-1
v_call: TRBV7-3

cdr3_nt: TGTGCCAGCAGTTTGAGGGGCCTAAGGGCTGAAGCTTTCTTT
cdr3_aa: CASSLRGLRAEAFF
d_call: -
cdr3_length: 14
clone_size: -
j_call: TRBJ1-1
v_call: TRBV28

cdr3_nt: TGTGCCAGCAGCTTAAATCAGGGTTTGTTGGATGAGCAGTTCTTC
cdr3_aa: CASSLNQGLLDEQFF
d_call: -
cdr3_length: 15
clone_size: -
j_call: TRBJ2-1
v_call: TRBV7-9

cdr3_nt: TGTGCCAGCAGTTATGGGACTAGCGGGACCAATGAGCAGTTCTTC
cdr3_aa: CASSYGTSGTNEQFF
d_call: TRBD2
cdr3_length: 15
clone_size: -
j_call: TRBJ2-1
v_call: TRBV6-6

cdr3_nt: TGTGCCAGCAGTTTATTTCCGGGCCAAGAGACCCAGTACTTC
cdr3_aa: CASSLFPGQETQYF
d_call: -
cdr3_length: 14
clone_size: -
j_call: TRBJ2-5
v_call: TRBV28

cdr3_nt: TGTGCCAGCAGTTTTATCCAGGGGAACTATGGCTACACCTTC
cdr3_aa: CASSFIQGNYGYTF
d_call: -
cdr3_length: 14
clone_size: -
j_call: TRBJ1-2
v_call: TRBV27

cdr3_nt: TGTGCCAGCAGTTACTCGACGGGGGAGACATCCTACGAGCAGTACTTC
cdr3_aa: CASSYSTGETSYEQYF
d_call: -
cdr3_length: 16
clone_size: -
j_call: TRBJ2-7
v_call: TRBV6-5

cdr3_nt: TGCGCCAGCAGCCAAGGACAGGGTGTCACTGAAGCTTTCTTT
cdr3_aa: CASSQGQGVTEAFF
d_call: TRBD1
cdr3_length: 14
clone_size: -
j_call: TRBJ1-1
v_call: TRBV4-1

cdr3_nt: TGTGCCAGCAGTTTGGGGGTCCAAGAGACCCAGTACTTC
cdr3_aa: CASSLGVQETQYF
d_call: -
cdr3_length: 13
clone_size: -
j_call: TRBJ2-5
v_call: TRBV27

cdr3_nt: TGTGCCAGCAGTACCATGGAGTGGCACACTGAAGCTTTCTTT
cdr3_aa: CASSTMEWHTEAFF
d_call: -
cdr3_length: 14
clone_size: -
j_call: TRBJ1-1
v_call: TRBV5-5